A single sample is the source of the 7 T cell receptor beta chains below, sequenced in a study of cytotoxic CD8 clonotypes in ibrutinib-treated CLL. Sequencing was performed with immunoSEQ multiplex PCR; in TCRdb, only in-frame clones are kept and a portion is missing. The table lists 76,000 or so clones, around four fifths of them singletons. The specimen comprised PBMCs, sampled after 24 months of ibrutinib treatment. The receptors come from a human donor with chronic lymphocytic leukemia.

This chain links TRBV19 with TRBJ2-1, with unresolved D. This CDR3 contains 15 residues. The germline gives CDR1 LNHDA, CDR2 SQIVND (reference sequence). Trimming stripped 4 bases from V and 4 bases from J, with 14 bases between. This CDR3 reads CASSSYGEEYNEQFF. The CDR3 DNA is TGTGCCAGTAGTAGCTATGGTGAAGAATACAATGAGCAGTTCTTC.

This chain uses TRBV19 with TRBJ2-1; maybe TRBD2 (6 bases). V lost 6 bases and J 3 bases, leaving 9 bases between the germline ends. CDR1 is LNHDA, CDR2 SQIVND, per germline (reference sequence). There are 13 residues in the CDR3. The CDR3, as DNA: TGTGCCAGTAGACTGGGGGGCTACAATGAGCAGTTCTTC. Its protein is CASRLGGYNEQFF.

In nucleotides, the CDR3 is TGTGCCAGCAGCCACTTGACAGGTTCCACTGAAGCTTTCTTT. Its protein is CASSHLTGSTEAFF. The chain has TRBV7-9 and TRBJ1-1; a possible D gene is TRBD1 (6 bases). The germline V gene has CDR1 SEHNR and CDR2 FQNEAQ (reference sequence). Trimming removed 5 bases at V and 4 bases at J, with 14 bases between. This CDR3 region has 14 residues.

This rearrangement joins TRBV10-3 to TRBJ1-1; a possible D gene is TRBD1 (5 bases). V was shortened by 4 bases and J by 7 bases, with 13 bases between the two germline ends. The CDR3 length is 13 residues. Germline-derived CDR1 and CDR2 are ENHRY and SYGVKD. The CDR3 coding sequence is TGTGCCATCAGTGTCGCAGGGCGGGGTGAAGCTTTCTTT. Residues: CAISVAGRGEAFF.

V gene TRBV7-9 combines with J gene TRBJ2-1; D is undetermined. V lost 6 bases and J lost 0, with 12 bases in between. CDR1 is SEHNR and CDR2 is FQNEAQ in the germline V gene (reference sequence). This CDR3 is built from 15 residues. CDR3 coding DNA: TGTGCCAGCAGGTCCTACTCAAGCTCCTACAATGAGCAGTTCTTC. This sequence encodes CASRSYSSSYNEQFF.

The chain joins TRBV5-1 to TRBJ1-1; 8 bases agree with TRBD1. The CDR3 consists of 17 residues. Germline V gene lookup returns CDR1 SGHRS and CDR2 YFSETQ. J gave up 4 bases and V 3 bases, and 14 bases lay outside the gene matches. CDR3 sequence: CASSSSDRGGRGTEAFF. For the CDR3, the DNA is TGCGCCAGCAGCTCGTCAGACAGGGGAGGCCGGGGCACTGAAGCTTTCTTT.

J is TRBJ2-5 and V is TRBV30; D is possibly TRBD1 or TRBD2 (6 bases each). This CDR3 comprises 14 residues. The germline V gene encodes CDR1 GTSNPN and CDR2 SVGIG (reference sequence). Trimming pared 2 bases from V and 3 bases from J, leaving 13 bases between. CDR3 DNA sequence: TGTGCCTGGAGTCCCGGAGGGGGGAAAGAGACCCAGTACTTC. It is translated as CAWSPGGGKETQYF. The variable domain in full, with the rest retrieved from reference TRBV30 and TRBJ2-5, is SQTIHQWPATLVQPVGSPLSLECTVEGTSNPNLYWYRQAAGRGLQLLFYSVGIGQISSEVPQNLSASRPQDRQFILSSKKLLLSDSGFYLCAWSPGGGKETQYFGPGTRLLVL.